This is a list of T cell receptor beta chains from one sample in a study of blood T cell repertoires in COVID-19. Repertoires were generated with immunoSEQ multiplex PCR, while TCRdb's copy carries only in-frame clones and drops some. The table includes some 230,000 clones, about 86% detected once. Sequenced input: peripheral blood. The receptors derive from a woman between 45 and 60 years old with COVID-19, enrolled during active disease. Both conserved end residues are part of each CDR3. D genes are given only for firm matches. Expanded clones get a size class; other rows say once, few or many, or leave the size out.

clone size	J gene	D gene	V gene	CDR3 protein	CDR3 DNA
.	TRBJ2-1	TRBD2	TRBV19	CASSMGLAGSDEQFF	TGTGCCAGTAGTATGGGACTAGCGGGGAGCGATGAGCAGTTCTTC
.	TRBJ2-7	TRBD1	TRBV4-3	CASSARTGPYEQYF	TGCGCCAGCAGCGCTCGGACAGGCCCCTACGAGCAGTACTTC
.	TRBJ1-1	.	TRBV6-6	CASTLVERGRRTEAFF	TGTGCCAGCACCCTAGTCGAGCGGGGTCGGCGGACTGAAGCTTTCTTT
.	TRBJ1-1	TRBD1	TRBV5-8	CASSWAPGQGSTEAFF	TGTGCCAGCAGCTGGGCTCCGGGACAGGGGAGCACTGAAGCTTTCTTT
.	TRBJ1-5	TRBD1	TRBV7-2	CASSLSQGAWQPQHF	TGTGCCAGCAGCTTATCACAGGGGGCCTGGCAGCCCCAGCATTTT
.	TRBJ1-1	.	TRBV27	CASSLKGYTEAFF	TGTGCCAGCAGTTTAAAGGGGTACACTGAAGCTTTCTTT
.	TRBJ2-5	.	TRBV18	CASSPLEGTKGETQYF	TGTGCCAGCTCACCCCTGGAGGGTACGAAGGGTGAGACCCAGTACTTC
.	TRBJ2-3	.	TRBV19	CASSNPAGWSPDTQYF	TGTGCCAGTAGTAATCCGGCAGGGTGGTCCCCAGATACGCAGTATTTT
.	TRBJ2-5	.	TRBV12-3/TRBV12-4	CASSLTVETQYF	TGTGCCAGCAGTTTGACAGTCGAGACCCAGTACTTC
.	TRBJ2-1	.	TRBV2	CASSEAQAKPWFF	TGTGCCAGCAGTGAAGCGCAGGCTAAACCTTGGTTCTTC
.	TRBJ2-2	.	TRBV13	CASSLGTSFNTGELFF	TGTGCCAGCAGCTTAGGGACTAGTTTTAACACCGGGGAGCTGTTTTTT
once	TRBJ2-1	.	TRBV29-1	CSVGFRENEQFF	TGCAGCGTTGGTTTTCGGGAGAATGAGCAGTTCTTC
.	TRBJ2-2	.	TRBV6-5	CASSYSNLVNTGELFF	TGTGCCAGCAGTTACTCGAATTTAGTAAACACCGGGGAGCTGTTTTTT
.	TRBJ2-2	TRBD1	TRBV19	CASSTQGAGGELFF	TGTGCCAGTAGTACACAGGGGGCAGGCGGGGAGCTGTTTTTT
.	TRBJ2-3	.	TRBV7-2	CASSSHPGTDTQYF	TGTGCCAGCAGCTCCCACCCGGGGACAGATACGCAGTATTTT
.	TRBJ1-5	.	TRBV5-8	CASSVRGGASNQPQHF	TGTGCCAGCAGTGTCCGGGGGGGCGCGAGCAATCAGCCCCAGCATTTT
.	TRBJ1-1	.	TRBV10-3	CAISEGGTEAFF	TGTGCCATCTCGGAGGGGGGGACTGAAGCTTTCTTT
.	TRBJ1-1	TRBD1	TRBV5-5	CASRPQGTRNTEAFF	TGTGCCAGCAGACCACAGGGGACCCGGAACACTGAAGCTTTCTTT
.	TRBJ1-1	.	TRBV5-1	CASSLEGTGNTEAFF	TGCGCCAGCAGCTTGGAAGGGACTGGAAACACTGAAGCTTTCTTT
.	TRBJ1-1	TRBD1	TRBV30	CASGQGAGSAFF	TGTGCCTCGGGACAGGGGGCCGGAAGTGCTTTCTTT
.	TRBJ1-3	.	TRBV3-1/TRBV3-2	CATTGFSGNTIYF	TGTGCCACCACAGGGTTCTCTGGAAACACCATATATTTT
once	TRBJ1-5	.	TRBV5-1	CASSLGGAINQPQHF	TGCGCCAGCAGCTTGGGCGGGGCAATTAATCAGCCCCAGCATTTT
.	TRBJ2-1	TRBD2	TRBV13	CASSLASGAISRYEQFF	TGTGCCAGCAGCTTAGCTAGCGGGGCCATTTCTAGGTATGAGCAGTTCTTC
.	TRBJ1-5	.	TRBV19	CASSMSGIQPQHF	TGTGCCAGTAGTATGTCAGGGATCCAGCCCCAGCATTTT
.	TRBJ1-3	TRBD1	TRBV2	CASSLQTGVGNTIYF	TGTGCCAGCAGTCTCCAGACAGGGGTCGGAAACACCATATATTTT
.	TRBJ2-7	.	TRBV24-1	CATSDFSPSGEYF	TGTGCCACCAGTGATTTTTCGCCCTCGGGGGAGTACTTC
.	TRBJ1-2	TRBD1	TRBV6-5	CASSQTGHGYTF	TGTGCCAGCAGTCAGACAGGGCATGGCTACACCTTC
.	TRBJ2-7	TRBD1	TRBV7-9	CASNSYRGGLYEQYF	TGTGCCAGCAACTCATACAGGGGTGGTCTCTACGAGCAGTACTTC